This T cell receptor (beta chain) is drawn from a study of control samples from healthy donors and cancer patients. Germline CDR1 and CDR2: MGHRA and YSYEKL. Between the trimmed V and J ends, which lost 0 bases and 0 bases, there was a span of 18 bases. The CDR3 is 19 amino acids. Produced via immunoSEQ multiplex PCR; TCRdb's table is partial and in-frame only. This sample has 75,000 to 90,000 clones, with approximately 88% found just once. The receptor was derived from a woman between 45 and 60 years old with colorectal cancer. Sequencing used PBMCs. The chain carries TRBV4-1 and TRBJ2-4, with D hard to call. The CDR3 loop is CASSQEFGPGVLAKNIQYF. The CDR3 DNA follows: TGCGCCAGCAGCCAAGAATTCGGCCCAGGAGTCCTAGCCAAAAACATTCAGTACTTC.